The clone carrying this T cell receptor (beta chain) was seen ten or more times. This sample is drawn from a study of T-cell memory formation after mild COVID-19. TCRdb ran MiXCR on the 5' RACE reads and lists one entry per CDR3 protein. The repertoire holds fewer than 250,000 distinct CDR3 sequences, with 10% to 13% as singletons. The CDR3 length is 18 residues. The germline V gene encodes CDR1 LGHNA and CDR2 YSLEER. V lost 0 bases and J lost 2; bases outside the gene matches: 10. Sequenced: PBMCs or a T cell subset sorted from them (not recorded which). V gene TRBV4-3 combines with J gene TRBJ2-3; 8 bases align to TRBD1. The receptor was isolated from a man younger than 30 who had mild COVID-19 (a few samples of this study predate the infection). Cell type and time point are not known. The CDR3 loop is CASSQERDRLFFTDTQYF. For the CDR3, the DNA is TGCGCCAGCAGCCAAGAACGGGACAGGTTATTCTTCACAGATACGCAGTATTTT.